This T cell receptor beta chain is drawn from a study of Ad26.COV2.S vaccination and SARS-CoV-2 variants. Across the whole study: As a participant in COV1001, the donor was in the Ad26.COV2.S trial arm.

This clone was recorded only once. The antigen is undetermined. Points from the study as a whole: After vaccination, substantial breadth of spike-specific CD8+ and CD4+ responses was reported. Vaccine recipients posted higher spike-specific TCR breadth than their placebo counterparts.

Regarding treatment: around 19 received Ad26.COV2.S at low or high dose, single or two shots; about 5 received placebo; per-sample allocation not given. The investigators took samples on day 63 after the first vaccine or placebo injection. The sample came from a Boston adult aged 18-55 years. Repertoires were generated with immunoSEQ multiplex PCR, while TCRdb's copy carries only in-frame clones and drops some. This table has about 480,000 clones, roughly 89% appearing once. The sequence was obtained from a person between 18 and 65 years old who received the Ad26.COV2.S COVID-19 vaccine or a placebo. This specimen was peripheral blood, taken in a trial of Ad26.COV2.S vaccine versus placebo.

The CDR3 region is CASSLDPGQGEAFF. The CDR3 bases are TGTGCCAGCAGCTTAGACCCGGGACAGGGAGAAGCTTTCTTT. The chain is built from TRBV11-2 and TRBJ1-1; the match to TRBD1 covers 9 bases. Germline CDR1 reads SGHAT; CDR2 reads FQNNGV. CDR3 length equals 14 residues. Unmatched junction bases numbered 4, after V lost 0 bases and J lost 8 bases. The variable domain in full, with the rest retrieved from reference TRBV11-2 and TRBJ1-1, is EAGVAQSPRYKIIEKRQSVAFWCNPISGHATLYWYQQILGQGPKLLIQFQNNGVVDDSQLPKDRFSAERLKGVDSTLKIQPAKLEDSAVYLCASSLDPGQGEAFFGQGTRLTVV.